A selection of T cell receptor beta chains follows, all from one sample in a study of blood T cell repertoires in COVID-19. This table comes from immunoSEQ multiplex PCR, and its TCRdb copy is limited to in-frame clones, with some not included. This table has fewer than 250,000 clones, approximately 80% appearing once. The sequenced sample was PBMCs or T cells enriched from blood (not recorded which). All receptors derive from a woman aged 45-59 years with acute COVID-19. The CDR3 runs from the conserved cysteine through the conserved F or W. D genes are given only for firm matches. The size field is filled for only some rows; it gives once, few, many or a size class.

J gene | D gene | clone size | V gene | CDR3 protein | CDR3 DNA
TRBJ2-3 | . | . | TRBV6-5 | CASSRGQEGTDTQYF | TGTGCCAGCAGTCGCGGACAGGAGGGAACAGATACGCAGTATTTT
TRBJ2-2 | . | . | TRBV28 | CASKRGGTGELFF | TGTGCCAGCAAAAGGGGTGGCACCGGGGAGCTGTTTTTT
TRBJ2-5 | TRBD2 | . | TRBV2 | CASSRDYKETQYF | TGTGCCAGCAGTCGGGACTATAAAGAGACCCAGTACTTC
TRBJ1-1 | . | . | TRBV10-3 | CAISPGFGTEAFF | TGTGCCATCAGCCCGGGTTTCGGCACTGAAGCTTTCTTT
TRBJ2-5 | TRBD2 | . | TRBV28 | CASTPPGRVTQYF | TGTGCCAGCACCCCACCGGGGAGGGTGACCCAGTACTTC
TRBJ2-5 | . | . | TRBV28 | CASSLSGLFQEETQYF | TGTGCCAGCAGTTTATCCGGACTCTTCCAAGAAGAGACCCAGTACTTC
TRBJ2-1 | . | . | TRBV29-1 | CSVVGRGRGNEQFF | TGCAGCGTTGTAGGCAGGGGTCGTGGCAATGAGCAGTTCTTC
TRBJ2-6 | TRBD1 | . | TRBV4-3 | CASSPGQALQGANVLTF | TGCGCCAGCAGCCCGGGACAGGCCCTCCAGGGGGCCAACGTCCTGACTTTC
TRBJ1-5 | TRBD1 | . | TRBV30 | CAWSKQGERPQHF | TGTGCCTGGAGTAAACAGGGGGAACGGCCCCAGCATTTT
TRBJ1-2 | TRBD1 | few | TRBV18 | CASSPPGQIRHGYTF | TGTGCCAGCTCACCACCGGGACAGATAAGGCATGGCTACACCTTC
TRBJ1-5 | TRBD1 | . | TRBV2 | CASSQTGGSRQPQHF | TGTGCCAGCAGTCAGACAGGGGGCTCGAGGCAGCCCCAGCATTTT
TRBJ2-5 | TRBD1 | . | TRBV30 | CAWGGQGESRAQYF | TGTGCCTGGGGGGGACAGGGAGAATCAAGGGCCCAGTACTTC
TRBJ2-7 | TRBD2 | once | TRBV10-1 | CASNSGTSVALGQYF | TGCGCCAGCAATTCCGGGACTAGCGTGGCTTTGGGGCAGTACTTC
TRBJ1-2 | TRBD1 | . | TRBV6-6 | CASSSTGDNYGYTF | TGTGCCAGCAGTTCGACAGGGGACAACTATGGCTACACCTTC
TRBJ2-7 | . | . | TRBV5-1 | CASSLAPGSYEQYF | TGCGCCAGCAGCTTGGCACCAGGCTCCTACGAGCAGTACTTC
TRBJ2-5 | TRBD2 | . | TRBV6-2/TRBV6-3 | CASSYVGGGAETQYF | TGTGCCAGCAGTTATGTGGGCGGGGGGGCTGAGACCCAGTACTTC
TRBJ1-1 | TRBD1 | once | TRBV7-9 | CASSLTGVEYTEAFF | TGTGCCAGCAGCTTGACAGGGGTCGAATACACTGAAGCTTTCTTT
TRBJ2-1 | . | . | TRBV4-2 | CASSQDLRGSYNEQFF | TGTGCCAGCAGCCAAGACCTTAGGGGCTCCTACAATGAGCAGTTCTTC
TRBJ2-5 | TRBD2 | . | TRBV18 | CASSPQLAEETQYF | TGTGCCAGCTCACCCCAACTAGCGGAAGAGACCCAGTACTTC
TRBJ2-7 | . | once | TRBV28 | CASTEGGGSEQYF | TGTGCCAGCACGGAGGGGGGGGGCAGCGAGCAGTACTTC
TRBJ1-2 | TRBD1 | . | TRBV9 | CASSPVGGTAYGYTF | TGTGCCAGCAGCCCCGTTGGGGGGACAGCCTATGGCTACACCTTC
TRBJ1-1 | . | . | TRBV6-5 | CASSYLEQNTEAFF | TGTGCCAGCAGTTACCTGGAGCAAAACACTGAAGCTTTCTTT
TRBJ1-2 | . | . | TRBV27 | CASSSPSVLGDYTF | TGTGCCAGCAGTTCCCCAAGTGTCCTAGGTGACTACACCTTC
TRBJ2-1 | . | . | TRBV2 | CASSELQSEQFF | TGTGCCAGCAGTGAATTACAGAGTGAGCAGTTCTTC
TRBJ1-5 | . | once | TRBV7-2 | CASSTRQSGNQPQHF | TGTGCCAGCTCAACCAGACAATCAGGCAATCAGCCCCAGCATTTT
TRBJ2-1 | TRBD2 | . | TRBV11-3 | CASSLVQRGGDEQFF | TGTGCCAGCAGCTTAGTCCAGCGGGGGGGCGATGAGCAGTTCTTC
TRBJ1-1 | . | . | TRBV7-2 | CASSLMVDTEAFF | TGTGCCAGCAGCTTAATGGTAGACACTGAAGCTTTCTTT
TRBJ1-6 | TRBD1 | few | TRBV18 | CASSTQGADSPLHF | TGTGCCAGCTCAACCCAGGGGGCCGATTCACCCCTCCACTTT
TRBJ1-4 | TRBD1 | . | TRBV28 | CASSFSLWGQVFGSVGTNEKLFF | TGTGCCAGCAGTTTTTCTTTATGGGGACAGGTTTTTGGTTCCGTCGGGACTAATGAAAAACTGTTTTTT
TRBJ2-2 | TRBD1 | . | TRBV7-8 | CASSRGQGNTGELFF | TGTGCCAGCAGCCGGGGACAGGGAAACACCGGGGAGCTGTTTTTT
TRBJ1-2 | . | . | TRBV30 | CAWRREVHFPGGYTF | TGTGCCTGGAGGCGGGAAGTTCACTTCCCGGGGGGCTACACCTTC
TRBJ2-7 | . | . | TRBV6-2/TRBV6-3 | CASSGSLSYEQYF | TGTGCCAGCAGCGGGAGCCTCTCCTACGAGCAGTACTTC
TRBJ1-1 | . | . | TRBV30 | CAWIPRGSTEAFF | TGTGCCTGGATTCCTAGGGGTTCCACTGAAGCTTTCTTT
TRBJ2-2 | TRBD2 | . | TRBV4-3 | CARSPAGGGGTGELFF | TGCGCCCGCAGCCCCGCGGGGGGGGGAGGAACCGGGGAGCTGTTTTTT
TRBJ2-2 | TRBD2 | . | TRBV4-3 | CASSQTIAGGPGELFF | TGCGCCAGCAGCCAGACAATAGCGGGGGGGCCCGGGGAGCTGTTTTTT
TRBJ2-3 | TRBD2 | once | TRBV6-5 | CASRLAGVTETQYF | TGTGCCAGTAGACTAGCGGGGGTTACTGAGACGCAGTATTTT
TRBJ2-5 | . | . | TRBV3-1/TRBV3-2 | CASSPHGETQYF | TGTGCCAGCAGCCCACATGGAGAGACCCAGTACTTC
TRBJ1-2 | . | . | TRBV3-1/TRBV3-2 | CASSQESRNGYTF | TGTGCCAGCAGCCAAGAAAGCAGGAATGGCTACACCTTC
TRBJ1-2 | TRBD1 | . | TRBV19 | CASSRETGASVYGYTF | TGTGCCAGTAGTAGAGAGACAGGGGCTTCAGTCTATGGCTACACCTTC
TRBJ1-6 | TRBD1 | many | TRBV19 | CASRTQGDNSPLHF | TGTGCCAGTAGGACCCAGGGGGATAATTCACCCCTCCACTTT
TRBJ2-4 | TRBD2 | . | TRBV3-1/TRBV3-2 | CASSQETYLGLAANKNIQYF | TGTGCCAGCAGCCAAGAGACTTACTTGGGACTAGCGGCCAACAAAAACATTCAGTACTTC
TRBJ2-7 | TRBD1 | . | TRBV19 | CASSDAYRGSAQYF | TGTGCCAGTAGCGACGCCTACAGGGGTTCTGCGCAGTACTTC
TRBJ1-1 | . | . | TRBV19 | CASSTSTYNTEAFF | TGTGCCAGTAGTACATCCACCTATAACACTGAAGCTTTCTTT
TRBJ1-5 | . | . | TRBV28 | CASRDQAGAGQPQHF | TGTGCCAGCAGGGATCAAGCAGGGGCCGGCCAGCCCCAGCATTTT
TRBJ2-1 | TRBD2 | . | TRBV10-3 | CAISRGTSGVNEQFF | TGTGCCATCAGCCGGGGGACTAGCGGGGTCAATGAGCAGTTCTTC
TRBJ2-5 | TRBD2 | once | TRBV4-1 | CASSRLAGAPETQYF | TGCGCCAGCAGCCGCCTAGCGGGGGCCCCAGAGACCCAGTACTTC
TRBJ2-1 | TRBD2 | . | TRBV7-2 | CASSLAGGTYNEQFF | TGTGCCAGCAGCCTAGCGGGAGGCACCTACAATGAGCAGTTCTTC
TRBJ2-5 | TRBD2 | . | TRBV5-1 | CASSLKTGGGAESETQYF | TGCGCCAGCAGCTTGAAAACTGGCGGGGGGGCCGAGTCTGAGACCCAGTACTTC
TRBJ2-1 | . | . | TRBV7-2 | CASSLDRPNEQFF | TGTGCCAGCAGCTTAGACAGACCCAATGAGCAGTTCTTC
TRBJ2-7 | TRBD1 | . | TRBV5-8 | CASSFWTGFRYEQYF | TGTGCCAGCAGCTTTTGGACAGGGTTCAGGTACGAGCAGTACTTC
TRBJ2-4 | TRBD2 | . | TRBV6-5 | CASSYSRGAKNIQYF | TGTGCCAGCAGTTACTCGCGGGGGGCCAAAAACATTCAGTACTTC
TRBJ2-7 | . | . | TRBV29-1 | CSVRVGRPSYEQYF | TGCAGCGTTCGGGTCGGGAGACCCTCCTACGAGCAGTACTTC
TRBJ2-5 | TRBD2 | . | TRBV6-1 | CASSEAFQRGGRETQYF | TGTGCCAGCAGTGAAGCGTTTCAGCGGGGGGGCCGTGAGACCCAGTACTTC
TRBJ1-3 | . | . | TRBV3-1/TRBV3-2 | CASSLRAVSGNTIYF | TGTGCCAGCAGCCTCAGGGCCGTCTCTGGAAACACCATATATTTT
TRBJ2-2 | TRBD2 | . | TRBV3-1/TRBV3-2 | CASGRGADTGELFF | TGTGCCAGCGGGCGGGGGGCGGACACCGGGGAGCTGTTTTTT